This T cell receptor beta chain originates from a study of blood T cell repertoires in COVID-19. The wider study: The United States, Italy and Spain provided the acute and convalescent COVID-19 samples. T cells, B-cell-depleted T cells, or PBMCs supplied cDNA or gDNA.

Original processing methods: Nucleated cell number was recorded as an estimate derived from reference gene primer amplification. Assay: immunoSEQ multiplex PCR; the TCRdb copy retains only in-frame clones and omits some. V and J calls and clone size are copied from that table; D and trimming were computed from the DNA. Of about 50,000 clones in the sample, around 87% were seen once. The V gene lost 1 base and the J gene lost 4 bases, with 10 bases spanning the gap. The CDR3 has 13 amino acids. Germline V gene sequence: CDR1 GTSNPN, CDR2 SVGIG (reference sequence). Seattle's enrolled individuals joined amid active infection and were then monitored longitudinally.

This sequence was found in an elderly woman with COVID-19, enrolled during active disease. The chain links TRBV30 to TRBJ1-2; D may be TRBD1 (5 bases). Sequencing used peripheral blood. The CDR3 DNA follows: TGTGCCTGGAGTGAAGACAGCTTCTATGGCTACACCTTC. This translates into CAWSEDSFYGYTF.